Presented here are 2 T cell receptor beta chains from one specimen sequenced in a study of CD8+ T cells in alopecia areata. Reverse transcribed after extraction, RNA yielded cDNA as the sequencing template. The method was immunoSEQ multiplex PCR; TCRdb's version includes in-frame clones alone and lacks a portion of them. Among about 150,000 clones listed, nearly 55% were seen once. Regarding treatment: oral pan-JAK inhibitor, 5-10 mg twice daily. Material: CD8+ T cells sorted from blood, obtained at week 4, from a patient treated with tofacitinib. The receptors here all came from a human donor with alopecia areata.

The rearrangement links TRBV13 to TRBJ2-7; D tentatively reads TRBD1 or TRBD2 (5 bases each). Germline loops: CDR1 PRHDT, CDR2 FYEKMQ (reference sequence). Trimming stripped 6 bases from V and 0 bases from J, with 6 bases between. The CDR3 runs to 12 residues. The chain's CDR3 is CASRGTSYEQYF. The CDR3 DNA sequence: TGTGCCAGCAGAGGGACCTCCTACGAGCAGTACTTC.

This clone was seen just once. This rearrangement joins TRBV19 to TRBJ1-2; 8 nucleotides line up with TRBD1. Trimming removed 6 bases from V and 9 bases from J; junction bases left unmatched: 9. This CDR3 is 13 amino acids long. Germline CDR1 LNHDA, CDR2 SQIVND (reference sequence). The DNA of the CDR3 is TGTGCCAGTAGCCTCGGACAGGGAGTCAGCTACACCTTC. It translates to CASSLGQGVSYTF.